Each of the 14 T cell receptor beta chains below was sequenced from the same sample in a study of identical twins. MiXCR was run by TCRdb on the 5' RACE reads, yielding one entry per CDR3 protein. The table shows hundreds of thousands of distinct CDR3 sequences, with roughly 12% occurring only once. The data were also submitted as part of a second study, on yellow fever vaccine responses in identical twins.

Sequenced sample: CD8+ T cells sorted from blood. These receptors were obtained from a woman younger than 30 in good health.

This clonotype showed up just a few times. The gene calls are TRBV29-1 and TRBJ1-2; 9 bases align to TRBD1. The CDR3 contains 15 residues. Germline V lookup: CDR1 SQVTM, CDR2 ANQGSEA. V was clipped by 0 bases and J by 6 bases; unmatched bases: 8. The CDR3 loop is CSVEDLGQGVDGYTF. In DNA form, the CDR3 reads TGCAGCGTTGAAGACCTGGGACAGGGAGTGGATGGCTACACCTTC.

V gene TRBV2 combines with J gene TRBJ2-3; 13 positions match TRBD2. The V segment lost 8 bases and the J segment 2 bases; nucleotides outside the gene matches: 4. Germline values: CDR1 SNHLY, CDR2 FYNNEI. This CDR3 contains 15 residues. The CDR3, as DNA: TGTGCCAGCGGGGGACTAGCGGGATACACAGATACGCAGTATTTT. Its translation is CASGGLAGYTDTQYF.

The CDR3 nucleotides read TGCAGTGCTAGTGGCGGAGAGGAGTTCTTC. It translates to CSASGGEEFF. The chain carries TRBV20-1 and TRBJ2-1; D gene unclear. The V gene's germline CDR1 is DFQATT and CDR2 SNEGSKA (reference sequence). Trimming shortened V by 3 bases and J by 14 bases, and 11 bases separated the two germline ends. This CDR3 is 10 amino acids long.

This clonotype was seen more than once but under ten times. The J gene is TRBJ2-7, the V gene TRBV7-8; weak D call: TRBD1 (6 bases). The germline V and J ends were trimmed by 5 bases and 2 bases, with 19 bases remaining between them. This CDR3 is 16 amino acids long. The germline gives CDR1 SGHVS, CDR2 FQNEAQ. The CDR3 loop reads CASSHNVRGPPYEQYF. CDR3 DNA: TGTGCCAGCAGCCATAACGTCAGGGGACCCCCCTACGAGCAGTACTTC.

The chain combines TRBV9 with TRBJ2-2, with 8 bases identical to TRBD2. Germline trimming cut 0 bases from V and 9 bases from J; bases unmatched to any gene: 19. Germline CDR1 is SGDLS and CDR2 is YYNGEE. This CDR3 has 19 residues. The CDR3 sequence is CASSVDTGLAGYGNRELFF. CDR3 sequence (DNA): TGTGCCAGCAGCGTAGACACCGGGTTAGCGGGATATGGTAACAGGGAGCTGTTTTTT. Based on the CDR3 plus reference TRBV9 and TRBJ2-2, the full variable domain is DSGVTQTPKHLITATGQRVTLRCSPRSGDLSVYWYQQSLDQGLQFLIQYYNGEERAKGNILERFSAQQFPDLHSELNLSSLELGDSALYFCASSVDTGLAGYGNRELFFGEGSRLTVL.

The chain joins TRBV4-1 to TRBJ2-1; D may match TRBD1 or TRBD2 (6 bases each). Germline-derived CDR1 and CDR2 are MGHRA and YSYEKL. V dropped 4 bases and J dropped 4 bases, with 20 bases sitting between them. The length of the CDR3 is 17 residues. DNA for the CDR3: TGCGCCAGCAGCCTCTCTCCGGGGGCTGACGTATACAATGAGCAGTTCTTC. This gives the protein CASSLSPGADVYNEQFF.

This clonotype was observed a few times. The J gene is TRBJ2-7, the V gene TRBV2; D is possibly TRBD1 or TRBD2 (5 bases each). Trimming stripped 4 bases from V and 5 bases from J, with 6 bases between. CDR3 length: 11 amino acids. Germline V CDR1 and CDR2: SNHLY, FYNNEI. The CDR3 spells CASSGGNEQYF. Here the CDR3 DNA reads TGTGCCAGCAGTGGGGGGAACGAGCAGTACTTC.

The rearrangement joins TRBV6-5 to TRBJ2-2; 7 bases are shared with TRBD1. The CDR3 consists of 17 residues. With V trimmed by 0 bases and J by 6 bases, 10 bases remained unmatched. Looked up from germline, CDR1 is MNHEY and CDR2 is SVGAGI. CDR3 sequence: CASSYSRQGSFAGELFF. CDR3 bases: TGTGCCAGCAGTTACTCGAGACAGGGTAGTTTCGCCGGGGAGCTGTTTTTT.

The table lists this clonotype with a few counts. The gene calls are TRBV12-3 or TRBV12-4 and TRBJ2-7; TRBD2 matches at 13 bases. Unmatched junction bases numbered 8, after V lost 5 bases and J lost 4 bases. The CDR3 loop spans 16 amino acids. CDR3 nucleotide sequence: TGTGCCAGCAGTCCCCGGACTAGCGGGGGCTCTTACGAGCAGTACTTC. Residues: CASSPRTSGGSYEQYF.

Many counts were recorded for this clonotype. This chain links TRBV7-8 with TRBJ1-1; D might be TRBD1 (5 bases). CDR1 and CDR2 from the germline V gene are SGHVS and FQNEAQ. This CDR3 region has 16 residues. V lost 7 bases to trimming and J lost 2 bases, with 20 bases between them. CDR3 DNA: TGTGCCAGCACCGAAGGGACGGCGGGTGTAAACACTGAAGCTTTCTTT. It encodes CASTEGTAGVNTEAFF. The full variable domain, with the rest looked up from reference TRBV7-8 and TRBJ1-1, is GAGVSQSPRYKVAKRGQDVALRCDPISGHVSLFWYQQALGQGPEFLTYFQNEAQLDKSGLPSDRFFAERPEGSVSTLKIQRTQQEDSAVYLCASTEGTAGVNTEAFFGQGTRLTVV.

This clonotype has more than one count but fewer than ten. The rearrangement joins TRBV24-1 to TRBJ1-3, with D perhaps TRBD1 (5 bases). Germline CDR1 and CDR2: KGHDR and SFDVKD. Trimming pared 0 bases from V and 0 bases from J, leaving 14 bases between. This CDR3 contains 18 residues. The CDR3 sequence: CATSDLWAGPDSGNTIYF. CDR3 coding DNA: TGTGCCACCAGTGATTTGTGGGCGGGGCCGGACTCTGGAAACACCATATATTTT.

This CDR3 reads CASSRRVPKDRANQPQHF. CDR3 DNA: TGCGCCAGCAGCCGGAGGGTCCCTAAGGACAGGGCTAATCAGCCCCAGCATTTT. The rearrangement joins TRBV5-1 to TRBJ1-5, with 8 bases matching TRBD1. With V trimmed by 4 bases and J by 4 bases, 16 bases remained unmatched. CDR1 is SGHRS, CDR2 YFSETQ, per germline. The CDR3 runs 18 residues. Combining the CDR3 with reference TRBV5-1 and TRBJ1-5 gives the whole variable domain KAGVTQTPRYLIKTRGQQVTLSCSPISGHRSVSWYQQTPGQGLQFLFEYFSETQRNKGNFPGRFSGRQFSNSRSEMNVSTLELGDSALYLCASSRRVPKDRANQPQHFGDGTRLSIL.

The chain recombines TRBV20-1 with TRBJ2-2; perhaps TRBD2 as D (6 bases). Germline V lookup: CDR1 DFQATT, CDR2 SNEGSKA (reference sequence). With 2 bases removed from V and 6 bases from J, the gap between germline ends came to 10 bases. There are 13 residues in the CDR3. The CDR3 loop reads CSARLWEAGELFF. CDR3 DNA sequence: TGCAGTGCTAGATTGTGGGAGGCCGGGGAGCTGTTTTTT.

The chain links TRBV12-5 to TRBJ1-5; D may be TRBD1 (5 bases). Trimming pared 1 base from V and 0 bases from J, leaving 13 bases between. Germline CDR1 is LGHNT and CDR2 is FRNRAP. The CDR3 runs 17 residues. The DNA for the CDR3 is TGTGCTAGTGGTTTGGGCGCAGGGAGCTATAGCAATCAGCCCCAGCATTTT. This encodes CASGLGAGSYSNQPQHF.